This T cell receptor beta chain was retrieved from a study of shared clonotypes between healthy human individuals. Study summary: Plates per donor: three CD4 naive, three CD4 memory, two CD8 naive, one CD8 memory.

Germline loops: CDR1 MNHEY, CDR2 SVGAGI. The J segment lost 6 bases and the V segment lost 7 bases, leaving 4 bases of the junction unmatched. CDR3 length equals 12 residues. CD45RO-negative cells were positively selected for CCR7, leaving out terminally differentiated effector memory CD45RA+ cells. Donors included only healthy HIV-negative adults lacking recent acute infections or vaccinations. Sequencing was at deep level. The assay was immunoSEQ multiplex PCR, and TCRdb's table has in-frame clones only and misses some. The sample yields approximately 600,000 clones, about 95% seen once. The sequenced sample was naive CD8+ T cells sorted from blood. The receptor was isolated from a woman aged 30 to 39 in good health. The V and J genes are TRBV6-5 and TRBJ2-5, with TRBD2 identical over 8 bases. For the CDR3, the DNA is TGTGCCAGCACGGGGGGGTTGAAGACCCAGTACTTC. Protein product: CASTGGLKTQYF.